This T cell receptor beta chain was profiled in a study of Ad26.COV2.S vaccination and SARS-CoV-2 variants. Overall study findings and caveats: Vaccinees showed greater spike-specific TCR breadth than placebo recipients. Analyses of TCR breadth and depth may have underestimated total T cell responses. Marked by substantial breadth, spike-specific CD8+ and CD4+ T cell responses were reportedly seen after vaccination.

The germline V gene encodes CDR1 SGHTA and CDR2 FQGNSA. The CDR3 extends over 17 amino acids. Trimming took off 5 bases at V and 2 bases at J, with 18 bases between the two ends. For this clone: Its antigen is undetermined.

The method was immunoSEQ multiplex PCR; TCRdb's version includes in-frame clones alone and lacks a portion of them. The data show hundreds of thousands of clones, more than 80% seen once. Treatment described: approximately 18 received Ad26.COV2.S at low or high dose, single or two shots; roughly five received placebo; per-sample allocation not given. Sampling was done on day 63 after the first vaccine or placebo injection. The input for sequencing was peripheral blood, taken in a trial of Ad26.COV2.S vaccine versus placebo. The receptor was derived from a person between 18 and 65 years old who received the Ad26.COV2.S COVID-19 vaccine or a placebo. This sequence joins TRBV7-2 and TRBJ2-2; D perhaps matches TRBD1 (6 bases). The CDR3 sequence is CASSVWPPGQNTGELFF. Written as DNA, the CDR3 is TGTGCCAGCAGCGTATGGCCCCCGGGACAAAACACCGGGGAGCTGTTTTTT.